This TCR beta chain was captured in a study of T-cell reconstitution after alpha-beta-depleted transplantation in children. Regarding the study as a whole: Surviving recipient T cells and thymic progenitors produced the high day-60 TCRbeta diversity seen in some patients. Expanded graft clones, several hundred of them, were reportedly the source of alpha-beta T cells about two months after transplant.

This clonotype was detected ten times or more. No antigen is known for it. Unique molecular identifiers tagged the TCRbeta library. One entry per CDR3 protein, called by TCRdb with MiXCR from the PCR reads. The repertoire holds 480,000 or so distinct CDR3 sequences, with over 9.5% as singletons. This CDR3 has 14 residues. The V gene lost 3 bases and the J gene lost 2 bases, with 11 bases spanning the gap. The germline CDR1 and CDR2 sequences are DFQATT and SNEGSKA (reference sequence). This TCR was recovered from a child under 10 years old with inherited bone marrow failure, due to receive a stem cell transplant. The sequences come from PBMCs, collected before TCRalphabeta/CD19-depleted stem cell transplant. The genes are TRBV20-1 and TRBJ2-4, with D perhaps given as TRBD1 or TRBD2 (5 bases each). The CDR3 loop is CSARGPGPKNIQYF. CDR3 in DNA: TGCAGTGCTAGGGGACCCGGGCCCAAAAACATTCAGTACTTC.